This TCR beta chain stems from a study of cytomegalovirus exposure and HLA in healthy donors. Study as a whole: HLA-typed donors were the source of some 80 million unique TCRs, which an early data release held.

There are 16 residues in the CDR3. Trimming cost V 4 bases and J 2 bases, with 18 bases left between them. Per germline, CDR1 SGHKS and CDR2 YYEKEE (reference sequence). Both 60 Vbeta primers and 13 Jbeta primers went into the PCR. Per the original methods: Later analysis identified tens of millions of unique TCR beta chains, about 11 million shared. Sequencing was performed with immunoSEQ multiplex PCR; in TCRdb, only in-frame clones are kept and a portion is missing. Clonal size and the V and J genes are those of that table, whereas D and trimming came from the DNA. The sample lists about 240,000 clones; 75% to 85% were seen once.

The sequence derives from a woman aged 60-75 years in good health and CMV-seropositive. Sequencing was performed on PBMCs. This chain uses TRBV5-5 with TRBJ1-1; D possibly corresponds to TRBD1 (5 bases). The CDR3 DNA reads TGTGCCAGCAGCAAAGGACGACAGACTGTCAACACTGAAGCTTTCTTT. This sequence encodes CASSKGRQTVNTEAFF.